What follows is one TCR beta chain and its context. This specimen comes from a study of blood T cell repertoires in COVID-19. Looking at the study overall: Researchers got acute and convalescent COVID-19 samples from the United States, Italy and Spain. The cDNA or gDNA used as material had been derived from T cells, B-cell-depleted T cells, or PBMCs.

Per the original methods: Estimation of nucleated cell counts was performed using reference gene primer amplification. Some clones are missing from TCRdb's copy, which holds only in-frame ones; the method was immunoSEQ multiplex PCR. V and J calls and clone size are as listed in that table; D and trimming were resolved from the DNA. The table includes 190,000 or so clones, roughly nine tenths detected once. From germline, CDR1 is SGHVS and CDR2 FQNEAQ. The V and J ends lost 6 bases and 2 bases, in that order; junction bases with no gene match: 6. The CDR3 loop spans 15 amino acids. The sequenced sample was peripheral blood. V and J are TRBV7-8 and TRBJ2-5; TRBD2 agrees at 10 bases. The sequence came from a man aged 40-55 years with acute or convalescent COVID-19. CDR3 amino acids: CASRFKRGGQETQYF. CDR3 DNA sequence: TGTGCCAGCAGATTCAAGCGGGGGGGTCAAGAGACCCAGTACTTC.